The 2 T cell receptor beta chains below come from one sample, sequenced in a study of spatial heterogeneity in lung cancer. The time point denotes: blood at routine non-recurrence follow-up after resection. Tumor, nontumor lung or frozen PBMC supplied whole RNA that was sequenced unsorted. One entry per CDR3 protein, called by TCRdb with MiXCR from the 5' RACE reads. The sample yields about 120,000 distinct CDR3 sequences, over 9% seen once. Sequencing was performed on PBMCs, taken at follow-up. These receptors came from a male donor with early-stage non-small cell lung cancer.

This clonotype was seen ten or more times. This rearrangement joins TRBV29-1 to TRBJ2-7; 8 nucleotides match TRBD1. The CDR3 runs to 16 residues. The J segment lost 6 bases and the V segment lost 0 bases, leaving 13 bases of the junction unmatched. The germline V gene encodes CDR1 SQVTM and CDR2 ANQGSEA. The CDR3 loop reads CSVEDSETGVGGEQYF. CDR3 coding DNA: TGCAGCGTTGAAGATTCTGAGACAGGGGTTGGCGGCGAGCAGTACTTC.

This clonotype appeared many times. This rearrangement joins TRBV12-3 or TRBV12-4 to TRBJ1-1; TRBD1 is a possible D gene (5 bases). The V end was cut by 5 bases, the J end by 0 bases, with 10 bases between. The CDR3 sequence is 14 residues long. This CDR3 reads CASSPTGVNTEAFF. In DNA, the CDR3 is TGTGCCAGCAGTCCCACAGGAGTGAACACTGAAGCTTTCTTT.